The 13 T cell receptor beta chains presented below share a single source sample, sequenced in a study of metastatic and nonmetastatic thyroid tumors. Every patient underwent thyroid surgery untreated. TCRdb re-clonotyped the PCR reads through MiXCR. The table includes over 65,000 clones, around 12% detected once. Sequenced input: tumor tissue. Receptors originate from a female donor with papillary thyroid cancer or a benign thyroid nodule (not recorded which). Some clones in this sample may be carry-over from other donors' samples.

This clone was detected ten times or more. The V call is TRBV10-3, the J call TRBJ1-1, with D perhaps TRBD1 (5 bases). V lost 0 bases and J lost 2, with 19 bases in between. From germline, CDR1 is ENHRY and CDR2 SYGVKD. The CDR3 loop spans 18 amino acids. The CDR3 DNA is TGTGCCATCAGTGAGTCGGGGCAGGGACCAGCCACAAACACTGAAGCTTTCTTT. Translation gives CAISESGQGPATNTEAFF.

This clone was seen repeatedly, ten times or more. The rearrangement joins TRBV6-1 to TRBJ2-7; 8 bases match TRBD1. With V trimmed by 4 bases and J by 2 bases, 22 bases remained unmatched. Germline V gene data show CDR1 as MNHNS and CDR2 as SASEGT. The CDR3 runs to 20 residues. CDR3 residues: CASSAPFGQGVSKAPYEQYF. In DNA, the CDR3 is TGTGCCAGCAGTGCACCCTTCGGACAGGGTGTGAGTAAGGCACCCTACGAGCAGTACTTC.

This clone has ten or more counts. This sequence joins TRBV20-1 and TRBJ2-7; TRBD2 agrees at 7 bases. This CDR3 has 14 amino acids. CDR1 is DFQATT, CDR2 SNEGSKA, per germline (reference sequence). With V trimmed by 1 base and J by 5 bases, 8 bases remained unmatched. The CDR3 loop is CSARAAGRGDEQYF. For the CDR3, the DNA is TGCAGTGCTAGAGCAGCGGGGCGGGGCGACGAGCAGTACTTC.

Regarding this clone: This may come from a read error, since a much larger clone is one base off. The chain combines TRBV9 with TRBJ2-1; tentative D call: TRBD2 (5 bases). The CDR3 is made up of 15 amino acids. The germline V gene has CDR1 SGDLS and CDR2 YYNGEE. V lost 2 bases, J lost 9 bases, and 18 bases lay in between. The CDR3 DNA reads as TGTGCCAGCAGCGTCCTAATTGGAGGCTTCAGTGAGCAGTTCTTC. Protein: CASSVLIGGFSEQFF.

To note about this clone: This may come from a read error, since a much larger clone is one base off. The chain couples TRBV7-6 to TRBJ2-7, with TRBD1 identical over 7 bases. Germline V gives CDR1 SGHVS, CDR2 FNYEAQ. V lost 2 bases to trimming and J lost 5 bases; unmatched junction nucleotides: 6. CDR3 length equals 14 residues. The CDR3 here is CASSLIGQVHEQYF. DNA of the CDR3: TGTGCCAGCAGCTTAATTGGACAGGTCCACGAGCAGTACTTC.

This clone was counted many times. This chain links TRBV5-6 with TRBJ1-1; D perhaps matches TRBD1 (5 bases). V was pared by 3 bases and J by 6 bases, with 15 bases between. This CDR3 contains 14 residues. Germline V lookup: CDR1 SGHDT, CDR2 YYEEEE. The CDR3 reads CASSSGWGEPEAFF. As DNA, the CDR3 is TGTGCCAGCAGCTCTGGTTGGGGGGAGCCTGAAGCTTTCTTT.

This clone has ten or more counts. This chain connects TRBV24-1 to TRBJ2-3; 7 bases match TRBD2. Trimming removed 4 bases from V and 4 bases from J; junction bases left unmatched: 16. Germline-derived CDR1 and CDR2 are KGHDR and SFDVKD. The CDR3 spans 18 residues. CDR3 amino acids: CATSDAGGGGNRADTQYF. The DNA of the CDR3 is TGTGCCACCAGTGACGCGGGTGGGGGGGGAAATCGCGCAGATACGCAGTATTTT.

This clone was observed many times. The genes are TRBV11-2 and TRBJ2-7; D gene unclear. V gave up 1 base and J gave up 3 bases, with 10 bases separating them. Germline V lookup: CDR1 SGHAT, CDR2 FQNNGV. The CDR3 covers 14 residues. The CDR3 bases are TGTGCCAGCAGCTTAGGGGCAGTAGGCTACGAGCAGTACTTC. Amino acids: CASSLGAVGYEQYF.

This clone came up many times. The chain combines TRBV4-2 with TRBJ2-5; perhaps TRBD2 as D (6 bases). The germline V and J ends were trimmed by 0 bases and 5 bases, with 10 bases remaining between them. The germline V gene encodes CDR1 LGHNA and CDR2 YNFKEQ. CDR3 length equals 14 residues. CDR3 DNA: TGTGCCAGCAGCCAAGATCCTAGCGCCGAGACCCAGTACTTC. Its protein is CASSQDPSAETQYF.

A few counts support this clone. As DNA, the CDR3 is TGTGCCAGCAGCTTAGTGGGCGAATCCTACGAGCAGTACTTC. Translating gives CASSLVGESYEQYF. The chain recombines TRBV11-1 with TRBJ2-7; D ambiguous. The CDR3 has 14 residues. Between the trimmed V and J ends, which lost 1 base and 1 base, there was a span of 8 bases. CDR1 is SGHAT and CDR2 is FQDESV in the germline V gene (reference sequence).

This clone turned up a few times. This sequence may be a read error, since a much larger clone differs from it by one base. Distinct nucleotide sequences in the sample also encode this CDR3. This CDR3 is CSAPPLLAGGPNGELFF. CDR3 coding DNA: TGCAGTGCTCCGCCGTTGTTGGCTGGAGGGCCTAACGGGGAGCTGTTTTTT. The gene calls are TRBV20-1 and TRBJ2-2; weak D call: TRBD2 (6 bases). From germline, CDR1 is DFQATT and CDR2 SNEGSKA (reference sequence). V lost 5 bases and J 7 bases, leaving 26 bases between the germline ends. The CDR3 contains 17 residues.

Notes on this clone: Just one base apart from a much larger clone, this may be a read error. This chain uses TRBV11-2 with TRBJ1-1; D ambiguous. The CDR3 length is 14 residues. V lost 6 bases and J lost 4, with 15 bases in between. Germline CDR1 reads SGHAT; CDR2 reads FQNNGV. DNA of the CDR3: TGTGCCAGCAGTGTCCACGGGGAGGGCACTGAAGCTTTCTTT. This codes for CASSVHGEGTEAFF.

This rearrangement joins TRBV30 to TRBJ1-2, with no clear D. Per germline, CDR1 GTSNPN and CDR2 SVGIG (reference sequence). The CDR3 length is 12 residues. Deletions cut 3 bases from V and 4 bases from J, with 9 bases between. The CDR3 reads CAWRQELYGYTF. The DNA for the CDR3 is TGTGCCTGGAGACAAGAACTCTATGGCTACACCTTC.